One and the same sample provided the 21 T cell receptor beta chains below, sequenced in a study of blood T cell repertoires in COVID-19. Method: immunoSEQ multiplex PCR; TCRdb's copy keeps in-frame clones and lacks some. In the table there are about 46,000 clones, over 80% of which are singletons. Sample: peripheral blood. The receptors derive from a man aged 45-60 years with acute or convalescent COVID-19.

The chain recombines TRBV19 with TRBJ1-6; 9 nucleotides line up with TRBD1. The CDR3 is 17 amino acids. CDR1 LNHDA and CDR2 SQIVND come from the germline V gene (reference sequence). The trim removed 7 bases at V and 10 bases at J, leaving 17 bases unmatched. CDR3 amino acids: CASKPRTGDSVTSPLHF. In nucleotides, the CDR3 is TGTGCCAGTAAACCCAGGACAGGGGACTCGGTTACGTCACCCCTCCACTTT.

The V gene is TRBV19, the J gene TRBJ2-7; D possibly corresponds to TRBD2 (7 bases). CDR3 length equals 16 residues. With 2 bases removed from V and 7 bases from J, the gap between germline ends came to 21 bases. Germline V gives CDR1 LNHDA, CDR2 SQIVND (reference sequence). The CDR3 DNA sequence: TGTGCCAGTAGTATAATGGGGGGGCGAAACAATCCAGAGCAGTACTTC. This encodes CASSIMGGRNNPEQYF.

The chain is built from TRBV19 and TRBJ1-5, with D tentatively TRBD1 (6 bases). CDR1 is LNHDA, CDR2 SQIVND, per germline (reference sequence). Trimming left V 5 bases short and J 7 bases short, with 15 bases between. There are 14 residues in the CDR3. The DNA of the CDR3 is TGTGCCAGTAGTGAACAGGGTGGAGGACAGCCCCAGCATTTT. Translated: CASSEQGGGQPQHF.

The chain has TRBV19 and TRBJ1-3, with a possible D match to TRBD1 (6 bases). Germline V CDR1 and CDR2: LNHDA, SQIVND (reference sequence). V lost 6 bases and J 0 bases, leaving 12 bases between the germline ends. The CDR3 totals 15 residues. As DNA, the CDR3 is TGTGCCAGTAGGGACAGCGTCTACTCTGGAAACACCATATATTTT. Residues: CASRDSVYSGNTIYF.

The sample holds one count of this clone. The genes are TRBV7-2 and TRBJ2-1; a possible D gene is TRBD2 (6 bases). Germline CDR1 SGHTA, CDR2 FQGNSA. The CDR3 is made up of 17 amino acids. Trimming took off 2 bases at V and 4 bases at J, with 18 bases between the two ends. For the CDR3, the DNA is TGTGCCAGCAGCTTAACCGGGAGAACGGCGGGGTACAATGAGCAGTTCTTC. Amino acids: CASSLTGRTAGYNEQFF.

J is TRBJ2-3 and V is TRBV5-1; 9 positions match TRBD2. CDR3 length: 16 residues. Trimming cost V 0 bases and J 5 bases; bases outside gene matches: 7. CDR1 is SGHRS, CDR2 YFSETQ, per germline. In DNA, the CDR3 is TGCGCCAGCAGCTTGGGGGTAGCGGGGGACGGAGATACGCAGTATTTT. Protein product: CASSLGVAGDGDTQYF.

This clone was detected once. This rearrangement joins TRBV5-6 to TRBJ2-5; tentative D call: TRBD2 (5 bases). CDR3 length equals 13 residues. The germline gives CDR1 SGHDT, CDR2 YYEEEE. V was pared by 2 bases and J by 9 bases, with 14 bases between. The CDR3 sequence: CASSFQPKEAQYF. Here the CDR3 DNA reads TGTGCCAGCAGCTTCCAACCGAAGGAGGCCCAGTACTTC.

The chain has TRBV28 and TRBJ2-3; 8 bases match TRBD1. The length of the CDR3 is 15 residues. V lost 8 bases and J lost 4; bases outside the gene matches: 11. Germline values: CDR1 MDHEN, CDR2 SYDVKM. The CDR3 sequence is CASSIRTGSADTQYF. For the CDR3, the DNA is TGTGCCAGCTCTATCCGGACAGGGTCCGCAGATACGCAGTATTTT.

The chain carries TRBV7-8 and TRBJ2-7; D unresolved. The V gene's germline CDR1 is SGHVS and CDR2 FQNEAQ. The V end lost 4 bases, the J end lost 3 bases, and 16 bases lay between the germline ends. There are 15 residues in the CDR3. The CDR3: CASSSLLTAHYEQYF. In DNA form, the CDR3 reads TGTGCCAGCAGCTCCCTTCTAACCGCCCACTACGAGCAGTACTTC.

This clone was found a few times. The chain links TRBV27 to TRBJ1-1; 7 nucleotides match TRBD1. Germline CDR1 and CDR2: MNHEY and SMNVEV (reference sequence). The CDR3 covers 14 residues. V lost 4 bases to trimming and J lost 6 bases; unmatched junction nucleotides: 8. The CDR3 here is CASSSPGGVPEAFF. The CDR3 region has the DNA TGTGCCAGCAGTTCCCCAGGGGGAGTACCTGAAGCTTTCTTT.

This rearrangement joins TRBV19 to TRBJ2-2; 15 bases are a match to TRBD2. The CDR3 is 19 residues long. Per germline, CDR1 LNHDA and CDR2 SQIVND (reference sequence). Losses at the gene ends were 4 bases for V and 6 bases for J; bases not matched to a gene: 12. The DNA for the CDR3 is TGTGCCAGTAGTAAAGGACTAGCGGGAGGGCCGAAATCCGCCGGGGAGCTGTTTTTT. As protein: CASSKGLAGGPKSAGELFF. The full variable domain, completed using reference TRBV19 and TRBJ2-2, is DGGITQSPKYLFRKEGQNVTLSCEQNLNHDAMYWYRQDPGQGLRLIYYSQIVNDFQKGDIAEGYSVSREKKESFPLTVTSAQKNPTAFYLCASSKGLAGGPKSAGELFFGEGSRLTVL.

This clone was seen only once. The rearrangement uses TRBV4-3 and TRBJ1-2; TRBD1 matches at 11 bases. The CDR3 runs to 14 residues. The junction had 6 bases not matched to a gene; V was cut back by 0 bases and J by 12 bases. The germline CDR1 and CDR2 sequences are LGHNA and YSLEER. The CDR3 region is CASSQDMGQGVNTF. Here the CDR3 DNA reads TGCGCCAGCAGCCAAGATATGGGACAGGGGGTTAACACCTTC.

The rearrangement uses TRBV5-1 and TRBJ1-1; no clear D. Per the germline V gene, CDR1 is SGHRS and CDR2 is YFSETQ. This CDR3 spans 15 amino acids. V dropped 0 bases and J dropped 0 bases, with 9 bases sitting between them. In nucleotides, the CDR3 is TGCGCCAGCAGCTTGGGAGGAGGGCTGAACACTGAAGCTTTCTTT. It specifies CASSLGGGLNTEAFF.

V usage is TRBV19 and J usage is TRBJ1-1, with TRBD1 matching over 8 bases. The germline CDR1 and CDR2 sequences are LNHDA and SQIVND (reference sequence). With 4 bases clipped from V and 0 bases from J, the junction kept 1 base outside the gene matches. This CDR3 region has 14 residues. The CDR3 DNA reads TGTGCCAGTAGTAGACAGGGGATGAACACTGAAGCTTTCTTT. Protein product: CASSRQGMNTEAFF.

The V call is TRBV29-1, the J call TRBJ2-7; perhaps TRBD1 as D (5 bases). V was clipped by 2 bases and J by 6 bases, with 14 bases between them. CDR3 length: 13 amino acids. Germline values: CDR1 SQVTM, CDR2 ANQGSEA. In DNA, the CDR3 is TGCAGCGTTGAATATATAGGGGATTTCGAGCAGTACTTC. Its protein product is CSVEYIGDFEQYF.

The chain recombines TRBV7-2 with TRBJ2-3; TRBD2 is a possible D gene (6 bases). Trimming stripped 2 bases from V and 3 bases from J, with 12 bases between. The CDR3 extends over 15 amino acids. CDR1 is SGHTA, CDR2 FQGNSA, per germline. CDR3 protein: CASSLIFAGTDTQYF. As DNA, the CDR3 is TGTGCCAGCAGCTTAATTTTTGCGGGGACAGATACGCAGTATTTT.

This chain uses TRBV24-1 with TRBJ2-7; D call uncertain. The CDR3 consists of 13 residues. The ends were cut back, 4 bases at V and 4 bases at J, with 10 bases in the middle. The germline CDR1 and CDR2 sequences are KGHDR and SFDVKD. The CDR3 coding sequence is TGTGCCACCAGTGACTTTAACACATACGAGCAGTACTTC. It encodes CATSDFNTYEQYF.

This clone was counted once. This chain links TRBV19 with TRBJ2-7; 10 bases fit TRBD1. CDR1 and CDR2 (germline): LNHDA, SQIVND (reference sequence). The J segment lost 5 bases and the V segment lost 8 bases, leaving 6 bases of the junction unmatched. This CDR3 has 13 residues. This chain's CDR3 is CASRDRGSDEQYF. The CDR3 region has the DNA TGTGCCAGTCGGGACAGGGGTAGCGACGAGCAGTACTTC.

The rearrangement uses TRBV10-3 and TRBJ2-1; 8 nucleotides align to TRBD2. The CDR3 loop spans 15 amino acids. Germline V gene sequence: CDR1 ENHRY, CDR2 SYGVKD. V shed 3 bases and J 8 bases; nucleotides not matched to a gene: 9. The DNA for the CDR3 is TGTGCCATCAGTGATCGGGGGACTAGTACCTATGAGCAGTTCTTC. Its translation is CAISDRGTSTYEQFF.

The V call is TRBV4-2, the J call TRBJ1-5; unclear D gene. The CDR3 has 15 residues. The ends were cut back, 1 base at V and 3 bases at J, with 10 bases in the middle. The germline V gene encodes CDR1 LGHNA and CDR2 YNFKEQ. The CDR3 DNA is TGTGCCAGCAGCCAAGGCGGCGGCCTCAATCAGCCCCAGCATTTT. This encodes CASSQGGGLNQPQHF.

The CDR3 nucleotides read TGTGCCAGCAGTGACGACCGACAGGCAGGTGGCTACACCTTC. Its protein product is CASSDDRQAGGYTF. The genes are TRBV6-1 and TRBJ1-2; weak D call: TRBD1 (6 bases). V dropped 3 bases and J dropped 7 bases, with 15 bases sitting between them. This CDR3 region has 14 residues. Germline CDR1 MNHNS, CDR2 SASEGT.